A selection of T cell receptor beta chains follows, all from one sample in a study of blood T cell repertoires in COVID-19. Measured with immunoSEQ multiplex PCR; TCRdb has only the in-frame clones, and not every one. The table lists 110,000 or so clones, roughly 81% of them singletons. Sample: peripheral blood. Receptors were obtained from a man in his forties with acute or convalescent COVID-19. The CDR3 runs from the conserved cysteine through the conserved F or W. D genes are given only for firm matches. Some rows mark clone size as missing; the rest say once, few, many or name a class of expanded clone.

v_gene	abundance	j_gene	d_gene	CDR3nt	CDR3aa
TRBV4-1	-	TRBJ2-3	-	TGCGCCAGCAGCCAAGTTTATATCGATACGCAGTATTTT	CASSQVYIDTQYF
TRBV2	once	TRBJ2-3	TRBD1	TGTGCCAGCACCGGACAGGGAACAGATACGCAGTATTTT	CASTGQGTDTQYF
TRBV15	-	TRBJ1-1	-	TGTGCCACCAGCAGGCCCGGGGGGTTGAACACTGAAGCTTTCTTT	CATSRPGGLNTEAFF
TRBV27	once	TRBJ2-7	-	TGTGCCAGCTCCGGACAGACCTACGAGCAGTACTTC	CASSGQTYEQYF
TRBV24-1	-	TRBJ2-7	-	TGTGCCACCAGTGACACAAACAGGAACTCCTACGAGCAGTACTTC	CATSDTNRNSYEQYF
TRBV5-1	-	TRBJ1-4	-	TGCGCCAGCAGCTTTCGGACGGGGTTGGGAGAAAAACTGTTTTTT	CASSFRTGLGEKLFF
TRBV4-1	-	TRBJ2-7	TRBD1	TGCGCCAGCAGCCAAGACGCGATGGACAGGTATCTTAACGAGCAGTACTTC	CASSQDAMDRYLNEQYF
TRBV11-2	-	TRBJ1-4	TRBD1	TGTGCCAGCAGCGCCGGGACAGGGTTGGAAAAACTGTTTTTT	CASSAGTGLEKLFF
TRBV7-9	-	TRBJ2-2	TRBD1	TGTGCCAGCAGCATCGGACAGGGGAACACCGGGGAGCTGTTTTTT	CASSIGQGNTGELFF
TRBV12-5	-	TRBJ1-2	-	TGTGCTAGTGGTTTGGAATCCACCTACAGCTATGGCTACACCTTC	CASGLESTYSYGYTF
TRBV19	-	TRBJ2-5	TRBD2	TGTGCCAGTACCCCGGGGCGGGGGCAAGAGACCCAGTACTTC	CASTPGRGQETQYF
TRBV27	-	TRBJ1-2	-	TGTGCCAGCAGTACGGGTCCGATAGGAGGCTACACCTTC	CASSTGPIGGYTF
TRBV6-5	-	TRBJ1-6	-	TGTGCCAGCAGTTACCAGGGTTTCAACAATTCACCCCTCCACTTT	CASSYQGFNNSPLHF
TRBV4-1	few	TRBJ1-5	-	TGCGCCAGCAGCCAGCGGGAAGCTCAGCCCCAGCATTTT	CASSQREAQPQHF
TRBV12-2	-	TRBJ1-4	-	TGTGCAAGTCGCTTACTTTCTCCGTGGGTACAGGGGAGGAACAATAATGAAAAACTGTTTTTT	CASRLLSPWVQGRNNNEKLFF
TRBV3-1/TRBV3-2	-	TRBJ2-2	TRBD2	TGTGCCAGCAGCCAAGAGTCCAGCGGGAGGGGGGAGCTGTTTTTT	CASSQESSGRGELFF
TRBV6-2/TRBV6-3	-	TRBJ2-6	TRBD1	TGTGCCAGCAGTTACAGGGCGGGACAGGGAAGCTCTGGGGCCAACGTCCTGACTTTC	CASSYRAGQGSSGANVLTF
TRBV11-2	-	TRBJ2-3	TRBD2	TGTGCCAGCAGGACTAGCGGGGGCACAGATACGCAGTATTTT	CASRTSGGTDTQYF
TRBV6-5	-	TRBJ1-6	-	TGTGCCAGCAGTCTACAGAGCGGTGCGGCCCTCCACTTT	CASSLQSGAALHF
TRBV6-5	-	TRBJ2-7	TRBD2	TGTGCCAGCAGACCCGGACTAGCGGGGGTTTACGAGCAGTACTTC	CASRPGLAGVYEQYF
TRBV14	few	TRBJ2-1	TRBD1	TGTGCCAGCAGCCGGTCAGGGGGCATCGGTGGAAATTGGTTCTTC	CASSRSGGIGGNWFF
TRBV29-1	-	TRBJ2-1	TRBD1	TGCAGCGCCCGGGACAGCCTCTACAATGAGCAGTTCTTC	CSARDSLYNEQFF
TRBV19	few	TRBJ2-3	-	TGTGCCAGTAGTATTGGGGAAAACAGGGACCCCACAGATACGCAGTATTTT	CASSIGENRDPTDTQYF
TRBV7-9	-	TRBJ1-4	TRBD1	TGTGCCAGCAGCTTGGCAGGGGGGATGATAGGCGAAAAACTGTTTTTT	CASSLAGGMIGEKLFF
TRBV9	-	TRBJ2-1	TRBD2	TGTGCCAGCAGCCCTAGCGGTTCCCGGGATGAGCAGTTCTTC	CASSPSGSRDEQFF
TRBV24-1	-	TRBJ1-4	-	TGTGCCACCAGTGATCAGCGGGACCCCAATGAAAAACTGTTTTTT	CATSDQRDPNEKLFF
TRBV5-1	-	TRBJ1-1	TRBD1	TGCGCCAGCAGCTTTGGGACAGGGGGCTATGGTGAAGCTTTCTTT	CASSFGTGGYGEAFF
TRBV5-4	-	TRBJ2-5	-	TGTGCCAGCAGCCCACGCGGGCCCCAAGAGACCCAGTACTTC	CASSPRGPQETQYF